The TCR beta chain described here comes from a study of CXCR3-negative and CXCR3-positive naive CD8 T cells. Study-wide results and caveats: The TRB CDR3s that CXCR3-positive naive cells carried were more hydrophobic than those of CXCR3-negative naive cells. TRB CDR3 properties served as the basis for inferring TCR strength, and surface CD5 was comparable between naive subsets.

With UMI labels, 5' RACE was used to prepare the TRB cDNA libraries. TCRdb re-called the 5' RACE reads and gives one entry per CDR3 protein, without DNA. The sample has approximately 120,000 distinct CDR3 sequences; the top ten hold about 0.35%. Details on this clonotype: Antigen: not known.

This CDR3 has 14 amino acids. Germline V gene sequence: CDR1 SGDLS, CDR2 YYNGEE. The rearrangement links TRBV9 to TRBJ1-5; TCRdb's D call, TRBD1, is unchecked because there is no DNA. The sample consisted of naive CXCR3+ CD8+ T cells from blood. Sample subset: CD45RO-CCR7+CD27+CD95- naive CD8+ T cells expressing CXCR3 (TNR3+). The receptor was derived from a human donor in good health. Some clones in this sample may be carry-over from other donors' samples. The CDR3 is CASSAGTGGAPQHF.